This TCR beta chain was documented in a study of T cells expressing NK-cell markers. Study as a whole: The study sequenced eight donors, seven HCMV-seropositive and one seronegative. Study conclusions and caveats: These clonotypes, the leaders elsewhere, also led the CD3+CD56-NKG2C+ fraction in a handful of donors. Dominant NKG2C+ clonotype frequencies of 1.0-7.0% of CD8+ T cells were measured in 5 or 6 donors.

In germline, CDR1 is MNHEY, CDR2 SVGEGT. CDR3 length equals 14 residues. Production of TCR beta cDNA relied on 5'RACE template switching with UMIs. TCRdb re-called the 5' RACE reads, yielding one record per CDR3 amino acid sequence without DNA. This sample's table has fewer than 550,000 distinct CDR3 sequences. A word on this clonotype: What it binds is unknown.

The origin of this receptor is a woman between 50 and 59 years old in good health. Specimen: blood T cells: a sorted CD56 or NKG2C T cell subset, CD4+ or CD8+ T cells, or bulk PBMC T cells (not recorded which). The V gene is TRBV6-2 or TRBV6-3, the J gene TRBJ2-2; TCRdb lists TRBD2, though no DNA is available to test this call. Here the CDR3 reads CASNSATNTGELFF.